This TCR beta chain was documented in a study of beta chain features in type 1 diabetes. The study's findings and limits: Within each of all four CD4+ subsets, Type 1 diabetes patients had TCRB CDR3s that were moderately but significantly shorter. Patients with type 1 diabetes showed fewer VDJ junction insertions and more deletions.

Sequencing targeted expressed TCRB transcripts, as all isolated RNA had been reverse transcribed. Some clones are missing from TCRdb's copy, which holds only in-frame ones; the method was immunoSEQ multiplex PCR. This sample has a few hundred thousand clones, with approximately 15% found just once. In the case of this clone: Its target is unknown.

Germline CDR1 and CDR2: MGHRA and YSYEKL. CDR3 length equals 16 residues. The V gene lost 5 bases and the J gene lost 7 bases, with 18 bases spanning the gap. V gene TRBV4-1 combines with J gene TRBJ1-6, with D perhaps matching TRBD1 (5 bases). Sequenced sample: naive CD4+ T cells from blood. The origin of this receptor is a man aged 25-45 years with type 1 diabetes. CDR3: CASSSGRGGPNSPLHF. The CDR3 DNA reads TGCGCCAGCAGCTCCGGGAGGGGAGGCCCGAATTCACCCCTCCACTTT.